The rows below give T cell receptor beta chains drawn from one sample of a study of identical twins. TCRdb ran MiXCR on the 5' RACE reads and lists one entry per CDR3 protein. The data hold fewer than 450,000 distinct CDR3 sequences, with approximately 8.8% observed a single time. The sequencing input was naive T cells sorted from blood. The receptors were sampled from a woman between 50 and 59 years old in good health. CDR3s include the opening cysteine and the closing phenylalanine or tryptophan. Clone size, where shown, is once, few, many, or a class for clones that have expanded.

TRBJ2-1	TRBV5-1	few	CASSLTSAAYNEQFF
TRBJ2-7	TRBV3-1	few	CASSLSRLAYEQYF
TRBJ2-5	TRBV7-9	many	CASSLGGLAGKTETQYF
TRBJ2-2	TRBV5-1	few	CASSETGARGELFF
TRBJ2-1	TRBV9	.	CASSVGPGNSGNEQFF
TRBJ2-7	TRBV24-1	.	CATSDSSRALISDEQYF
TRBJ2-3	TRBV29-1	many	CSVEDEAGTDTQYF
TRBJ2-1	TRBV24-1	.	CATSHRLGEGLKSYNEQFF
TRBJ1-4	TRBV5-1	many	CASSPSGTANEKLFF
TRBJ1-2	TRBV28	.	CASSRASSSYGYTF
TRBJ2-2	TRBV4-1	many	CASERVSTGELFF
TRBJ2-5	TRBV4-2	few	CASSQGLALETQYF
TRBJ2-1	TRBV6-6	.	CASSYPRTSGSSYNEQFF
TRBJ2-2	TRBV12-3/TRBV12-4	.	CASTPPGAVNTGELFF
TRBJ2-2	TRBV20-1	many	CSASGSPGELFF
TRBJ2-6	TRBV5-1	.	CASSLVGAGTGSLSGANVLTF
TRBJ1-5	TRBV13	few	CASSFSVQGQGNQPQHF
TRBJ2-3	TRBV12-3/TRBV12-4	many	CASSLRAKGLASDTQYF
TRBJ2-1	TRBV29-1	many	CSTESRVGINEQFF
TRBJ2-3	TRBV10-3	.	CAIRLAGNPSSTDTQYF
TRBJ1-6	TRBV12-3/TRBV12-4	.	CASSATDLSPLHF
TRBJ2-5	TRBV12-3/TRBV12-4	.	CASSYTETQYF
TRBJ2-5	TRBV5-1	many	CASSLRGRETQYF
TRBJ2-5	TRBV4-2	.	CASSQDSLAPTQYF
TRBJ2-3	TRBV24-1	few	CATLLAENTDTQYF
TRBJ1-5	TRBV12-3/TRBV12-4	many	CASSFHSGPQHF
TRBJ1-2	TRBV12-3/TRBV12-4	few	CASSLAGSGYTF
TRBJ2-4	TRBV3-1	few	CASSQLGAIQYF
TRBJ2-7	TRBV10-3	few	CAAVGPPSYEQYF
TRBJ2-4	TRBV6-1	.	CASRLAGAALAKNIQYF
TRBJ2-1	TRBV3-1	many	CASSPTGPSYNEQFF
TRBJ2-1	TRBV3-1	.	CASSQDGLAGAGKFF
TRBJ2-1	TRBV7-9	few	CASSLPIRPNEQFF
TRBJ2-1	TRBV4-1	.	CASSQEGTGTYNEQFF
TRBJ2-1	TRBV24-1	many	CATSDSYEQFF
TRBJ1-1	TRBV12-3/TRBV12-4	many	CASSSGRNTEAFF
TRBJ1-2	TRBV20-1	many	CSALSLGYTF
TRBJ2-1	TRBV20-1	.	CSARVPPRGGLVDEQFF
TRBJ1-5	TRBV15	many	CATSRDYGDNQPQHF
TRBJ2-4	TRBV28	.	CASSLVRKQYF
TRBJ1-1	TRBV5-1	many	CASSLAVGYTEAFF
TRBJ2-7	TRBV3-1	.	CASSRASSGPYEQYF
TRBJ2-5	TRBV10-3	many	CAISEGPETQYF